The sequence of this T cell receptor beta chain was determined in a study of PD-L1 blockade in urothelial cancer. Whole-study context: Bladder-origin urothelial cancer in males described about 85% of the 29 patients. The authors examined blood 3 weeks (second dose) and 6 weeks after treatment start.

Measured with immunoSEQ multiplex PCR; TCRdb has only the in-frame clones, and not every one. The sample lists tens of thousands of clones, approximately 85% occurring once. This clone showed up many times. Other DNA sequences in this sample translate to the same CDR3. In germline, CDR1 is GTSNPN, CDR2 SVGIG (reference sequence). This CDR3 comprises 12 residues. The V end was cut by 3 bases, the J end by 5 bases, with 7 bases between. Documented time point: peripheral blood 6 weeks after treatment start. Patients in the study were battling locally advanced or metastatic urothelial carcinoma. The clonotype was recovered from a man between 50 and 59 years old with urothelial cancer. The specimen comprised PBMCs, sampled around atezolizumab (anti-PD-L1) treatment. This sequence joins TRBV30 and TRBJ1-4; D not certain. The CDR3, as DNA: TGTGCCTGGAGAACTTGGAATGAAAAACTGTTTTTT. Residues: CAWRTWNEKLFF. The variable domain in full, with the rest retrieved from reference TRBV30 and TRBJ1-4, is SQTIHQWPATLVQPVGSPLSLECTVEGTSNPNLYWYRQAAGRGLQLLFYSVGIGQISSEVPQNLSASRPQDRQFILSSKKLLLSDSGFYLCAWRTWNEKLFFGSGTQLSVL.